The rows below give T cell receptor beta chains drawn from one sample of a study of T cell clonotyping in hematopoietic cell transplantation. Only in-frame clones appear in the TCRdb table, and some are missing; sequencing was by immunoSEQ multiplex PCR. The data contain around 9,100 clones, about 80% of them singletons. The specimen comprised PBMCs, sampled 180 days after allogeneic stem cell transplant. Receptors were obtained from a male patient aged 35 to 55 who had an allogeneic stem cell transplant from a related donor, so the T cells may come from the graft donor. Some clones in this sample may be carry-over from other donors' samples. Each CDR3 is given with its conserved first and last residue. A D gene is named only where the DNA matches it firmly. Rows may omit the clone size; those that give it use once, few, many or a size class.

CDR3 length	clone size	V gene	J gene	D gene	CDR3 protein	CDR3 DNA
14	.	TRBV30	TRBJ2-7	.	CAWSRLSGPYEQYF	TGTGCCTGGAGCCGTCTCTCGGGACCCTACGAGCAGTACTTC
16	.	TRBV5-6	TRBJ1-5	.	CASRGARTGSNQPQHF	TGTGCCAGTAGGGGGGCAAGAACAGGGAGCAATCAGCCCCAGCATTTT
15	.	TRBV19	TRBJ1-5	.	CASSIWGREGQPQHF	TGTGCCAGTAGTATCTGGGGCAGGGAGGGCCAGCCCCAGCATTTT
16	.	TRBV10-3	TRBJ1-1	TRBD1	CAISESWGQRNTEAFF	TGTGCCATCAGTGAGTCTTGGGGACAGAGGAACACTGAAGCTTTCTTT
15	.	TRBV27	TRBJ2-3	.	CASSFGGDGTDTQYF	TGTGCCAGCAGTTTTGGAGGGGATGGCACAGATACGCAGTATTTT
11	.	TRBV20-1	TRBJ2-1	.	CSVEKINEQFF	TGCAGTGTGGAGAAGATCAATGAGCAGTTCTTC
12	.	TRBV28	TRBJ1-1	.	CASSLVYTEAFF	TGTGCCAGCAGTTTGGTATACACTGAAGCTTTCTTT
15	.	TRBV6-5	TRBJ2-1	.	CASRLTWGPHNEQFF	TGTGCCAGCAGGTTAACGTGGGGGCCCCACAATGAGCAGTTCTTC
13	.	TRBV7-6	TRBJ2-7	.	CASSPRRSYEQYF	TGTGCCAGCAGCCCGCGGCGCTCCTACGAGCAGTACTTC
12	.	TRBV28	TRBJ2-7	.	CASSLGNYEQYF	TGTGCCAGCAGTTTAGGGAACTACGAGCAGTACTTC
15	.	TRBV28	TRBJ1-2	.	CASSYADGSIEGYTF	TGTGCCAGCAGTTATGCCGACGGATCTATCGAAGGCTACACCTTC
15	.	TRBV14	TRBJ2-1	TRBD1	CASSQILGQGTEQFF	TGTGCCAGCAGCCAAATCCTGGGACAGGGTACTGAGCAGTTCTTC
15	.	TRBV10-3	TRBJ2-3	TRBD2	CAISRGTRDGDTQYF	TGTGCCATCAGTAGGGGGACTAGGGACGGCGATACGCAGTATTTT
14	.	TRBV19	TRBJ1-1	.	CASSIEGRDTEAFF	TGTGCCAGTAGTATAGAAGGTAGGGACACTGAAGCTTTCTTT
14	.	TRBV11-3	TRBJ2-7	.	CASSLGGYSNEQYF	TGTGCCAGCAGCTTAGGAGGGTATAGCAACGAGCAGTACTTC
16	.	TRBV7-3	TRBJ2-1	.	CASSFVGTSSYNEQFF	TGTGCCAGCAGCTTTGTGGGGACGAGCTCCTACAATGAGCAGTTCTTC
13	.	TRBV30	TRBJ1-5	.	CAWSVQPNQPQHF	TGTGCCTGGAGTGTACAGCCGAATCAGCCCCAGCATTTT
13	large	TRBV10-3	TRBJ2-5	.	CAISGSEDPRQYF	TGTGCCATCAGTGGAAGTGAAGACCCTAGGCAGTACTTC
11	.	TRBV20-1	TRBJ1-5	.	CSALGDQPQHF	TGCAGTGCACTAGGTGATCAGCCCCAGCATTTT
13	.	TRBV28	TRBJ1-5	.	CASSLMGRQPQHF	TGTGCCAGCAGTTTGATGGGTCGCCAGCCCCAGCATTTT
15	.	TRBV5-1	TRBJ2-3	.	CASSFKGSSTDTQYF	TGCGCCAGCAGCTTTAAGGGGTCCAGCACAGATACGCAGTATTTT
17	.	TRBV15	TRBJ1-2	TRBD1	CATSRVGTGGQGYGYTF	TGTGCCACCAGCAGAGTAGGGACAGGGGGCCAGGGCTATGGCTACACCTTC
13	once	TRBV28	TRBJ1-4	.	CASTIPIAEKLFF	TGTGCCAGCACCATCCCAATTGCGGAAAAACTGTTTTTT
14	few	TRBV7-2	TRBJ1-1	.	CASSLVQRQGEAFF	TGTGCCAGCAGCCTCGTCCAGAGGCAGGGTGAAGCTTTCTTT
13	.	TRBV5-1	TRBJ1-1	.	CASSEGVDTEAFF	TGCGCCAGCAGCGAGGGGGTGGACACTGAAGCTTTCTTT
14	once	TRBV29-1	TRBJ2-5	.	CSVEPHDRGETQYF	TGCAGCGTTGAACCCCATGACCGGGGGGAGACCCAGTACTTC
15	.	TRBV7-2	TRBJ1-1	.	CASSLEGGLNTEAFF	TGTGCCAGCAGCTTAGAGGGTGGTTTGAACACTGAAGCTTTCTTT
12	.	TRBV30	TRBJ1-2	.	CAWSSMGYGYTF	TGTGCCTGGAGTTCGATGGGGTATGGCTACACCTTC
15	once	TRBV7-2	TRBJ1-2	.	CASSPSSGTLYGYTF	TGTGCCAGCAGCCCAAGTTCCGGGACACTGTATGGCTACACCTTC